These 8 T cell receptor beta chains originate from one sample sequenced in a study of blood T cells in healthy people across ages. Combining a sample-barcoded 5' primer with a J-beta primer mix, a second PCR ran for roughly 7 to 12 cycles. TCRdb re-called the 5' RACE reads with MiXCR, one entry per CDR3 protein. The table records around 2 million distinct CDR3 sequences, 39% of them present only once. Material: blood. The receptors originated from a human donor in good health.

J is TRBJ2-3 and V is TRBV7-2, with D unresolved. The CDR3 extends over 16 amino acids. The V end lost 1 base, the J end lost 0 bases, and 11 bases lay between the germline ends. The germline gives CDR1 SGHTA, CDR2 FQGNSA. CDR3: CASSLGRSASTDTQYF. CDR3 nucleotides: TGTGCCAGCAGCTTAGGCCGAAGTGCTAGCACAGATACGCAGTATTTT.

This clonotype was detected only a few times. V is TRBV7-2 and J is TRBJ1-2, with D hard to call. The V end lost 1 base, the J end lost 2 bases, and 11 bases lay between the germline ends. The CDR3 totals 15 residues. CDR1 is SGHTA and CDR2 is FQGNSA in the germline V gene. The CDR3 region has the DNA TGTGCCAGCAGCTTAGGGGGAGAGCCCAACTATGGCTACACCTTC. Translating gives CASSLGGEPNYGYTF.

The genes are TRBV6-6 and TRBJ2-5; no clear D gene. The J call is in doubt because the DNA end fits TRBJ2-7 better. The CDR3 runs 13 residues. The germline V gene encodes CDR1 MNHNY and CDR2 SVGAGI (reference sequence). The CDR3 sequence: CASSKTEIYEQYF. The CDR3 bases are TGTGCCAGCAGCAAGACTGAGATCTACGAGCAGTACTTC.

The V gene is TRBV19, the J gene TRBJ2-1; 10 nucleotides agree with TRBD1. The ends lost 10 bases at V and 8 bases at J; junction bases unmatched: 17. The CDR3 is 16 residues long. Germline lookup yields CDR1 LNHDA and CDR2 SQIVND (reference sequence). The CDR3 loop reads CATRLYPGQGIYEQFF. The CDR3 nucleotides read TGTGCCACCAGACTTTACCCGGGACAGGGGATCTATGAGCAGTTCTTC.

The V gene is TRBV28, the J gene TRBJ2-5; 7 bases are a match to TRBD1. Per germline, CDR1 MDHEN and CDR2 SYDVKM. Trimming removed 5 bases from V and 5 bases from J; junction bases left unmatched: 23. The CDR3 length is 19 residues. The CDR3 reads CASSALTGAKGWIWETQYF. The CDR3 bases are TGTGCCAGCAGTGCATTAACAGGGGCCAAGGGATGGATCTGGGAGACCCAGTACTTC.

The chain employs TRBV5-6 and TRBJ2-4; 11 bases fit TRBD1. The CDR3 is 19 residues long. Germline V lookup: CDR1 SGHDT, CDR2 YYEEEE. The trim removed 3 bases at V and 0 bases at J, leaving 11 bases unmatched. The CDR3 loop is CASSWTPGTGGLAKNIQYF. CDR3 sequence (DNA): TGTGCCAGCAGCTGGACCCCCGGGACAGGGGGGCTAGCCAAAAACATTCAGTACTTC.

This clonotype was seen once. This sequence joins TRBV29-1 and TRBJ1-1; D not certain. Germline lookup yields CDR1 SQVTM and CDR2 ANQGSEA. The length of the CDR3 is 13 residues. Trimming took off 4 bases at V and 1 base at J, with 10 bases between the two ends. This CDR3 reads CSVGPLGNTEAFF. CDR3 DNA sequence: TGCAGCGTTGGGCCCCTTGGGAACACTGAAGCTTTCTTT.

This clonotype came up a few times. The chain is built from TRBV7-8 and TRBJ2-1; no firm D call. V lost 1 base to trimming and J lost 5 bases, with 6 bases between them. Germline V gene sequence: CDR1 SGHVS, CDR2 FQNEAQ. This CDR3 has 13 residues. The CDR3 here is CASSLDINNEQFF. CDR3 coding DNA: TGTGCCAGCAGCTTAGACATAAACAATGAGCAGTTCTTC.